The rows below give T cell receptor beta chains drawn from one sample of a study of technical replicates of blood from four donors. Measured with immunoSEQ multiplex PCR; TCRdb has only the in-frame clones, and not every one. In the table there are 84,000 or so clones, roughly 97% of which are singletons. The specimen was T cells isolated from PBMCs. The receptor source for this set is a human donor in good health. The CDR3 runs from the conserved cysteine through the conserved F or W. The listing skips clone size in some rows; elsewhere it reads once, few, many or a size class.

size	V	J	CDR3
.	TRBV13	TRBJ1-2	CASSSTGLRGYTF
.	TRBV21-1	TRBJ2-2	CASSKAQRGGELFF
.	TRBV5-4	TRBJ1-4	CASSLEASTDPSAIF
once	TRBV6-1	TRBJ1-1	CASSAGTSKVAFF
.	TRBV2	TRBJ1-1	CASIETVERAFF
.	TRBV5-1	TRBJ2-3	CASSSRLAGGHKTDTQYF
.	TRBV4-2	TRBJ2-3	CASSLARGMGLATDTQYF
.	TRBV5-6	TRBJ1-5	CASSYGQGNQPQHF
once	TRBV7-9	TRBJ2-5	CASSLGGGVAETQYF
.	TRBV7-9	TRBJ1-1	CASSPGTADMNTEAFF
.	TRBV7-9	TRBJ1-4	CASSLVVGRGLVTNEKLFF
.	TRBV5-8	TRBJ1-1	CASSKEENTEAFF
once	TRBV28	TRBJ2-3	CASSSQGSTDTQYF
.	TRBV5-8	TRBJ1-1	CASSLVRTEAFF
.	TRBV5-5	TRBJ1-1	CASSLVPTLNTEAFF
.	TRBV7-9	TRBJ2-1	CASSRATGLGAGNEQFF
.	TRBV6-6	TRBJ2-4	CASSHRELAKNIQYF
.	TRBV11-2	TRBJ2-3	CASKGIRGTADTQYF
.	TRBV29-1	TRBJ2-1	CSAKAEHNEQFF
once	TRBV7-2	TRBJ1-2	CAIRQEAGYGYTF
.	TRBV7-9	TRBJ1-1	CASSLGIGQGVTEAFF
.	TRBV6-6	TRBJ2-3	CASSYTGPNTDTQYF
.	TRBV6-5	TRBJ2-1	CASSQSTSPSNEQFF
.	TRBV4-1	TRBJ2-7	CASSQDGQGAYEQYF
.	TRBV19	TRBJ1-2	CASSVDRAGYGYTF
.	TRBV18	TRBJ1-2	CASSREGDRGQLSGYTF